The 30 T cell receptor beta chains given below trace back to one sample, sequenced in a study of shared T cell receptors in the human thymus. Using immunoSEQ multiplex PCR, the repertoire was profiled, and TCRdb retains in-frame clones only, with some absent. The sample lists almost 550,000 clones; about 84% were seen once. The same sample was also studied in work on human thymus T cells.

The sample was thymocytes. Source of these receptors: a boy younger than two with a congenital heart defect.

A single count supports this clone. The rearrangement joins TRBV7-9 to TRBJ2-5; D is perhaps TRBD2 (6 bases). The CDR3 extends over 19 amino acids. CDR1 is SEHNR and CDR2 is FQNEAQ in the germline V gene (reference sequence). The V and J ends lost 1 base and 3 bases respectively, with 24 bases between them. The DNA for the CDR3 is TGTGCCAGCAGCTTAGGTGGAGGGTGGGGACCCCCGGAGGAAGAGACCCAGTACTTC. Protein: CASSLGGGWGPPEEETQYF.

This clone has only one observation. V and J are TRBV14 and TRBJ2-7; 10 bases match TRBD1. The CDR3 length is 15 residues. Germline CDR1 and CDR2: SGHDN and FVKESK. The J segment lost 1 base and the V segment lost 4 bases, leaving 4 bases of the junction unmatched. This CDR3 reads CASSPADRGSYEQYF. The DNA for the CDR3 is TGTGCCAGCAGCCCCGCGGACAGGGGGTCCTACGAGCAGTACTTC.

This clone was detected a few times. The chain couples TRBV29-1 to TRBJ1-2, with D possibly being TRBD1 (6 bases). The germline CDR1 and CDR2 sequences are SQVTM and ANQGSEA. Trimming cost V 7 bases and J 6 bases, with 12 bases left between them. This CDR3 is built from 11 residues. The CDR3, as DNA: TGCAGCGGCGGGGGCCGAAATGGCTACACCTTC. Translation gives CSGGGRNGYTF.

The V gene is TRBV6-1, the J gene TRBJ2-2; tentatively, D is TRBD1 (7 bases). Germline V lookup: CDR1 MNHNS, CDR2 SASEGT. Trimming left V 4 bases short and J 4 bases short, with 19 bases between. CDR3 length equals 17 residues. CDR3 loop: CASSAGGHRGATGELFF. DNA for the CDR3: TGTGCCAGCAGTGCAGGGGGGCACAGGGGTGCCACCGGGGAGCTGTTTTTT.

Worth noting for this clone: The sample has other DNA sequences that encode this CDR3 too. The chain has TRBV27 and TRBJ1-1; D possibly corresponds to TRBD1 (5 bases). CDR3 length: 13 residues. Looked up from germline, CDR1 is MNHEY and CDR2 is SMNVEV (reference sequence). Trimming left V 3 bases short and J 1 base short, with 6 bases between. CDR3 in DNA: TGTGCCAGCAGTTTGGGGGGGAACACTGAAGCTTTCTTT. Translated, it gives CASSLGGNTEAFF.

This chain uses TRBV18 with TRBJ2-2; a possible D gene is TRBD2 (6 bases). Germline CDR1 reads KGHSH; CDR2 reads LQKENI. The CDR3 sequence is 14 residues long. V gave up 3 bases and J gave up 1 base, with 6 bases separating them. CDR3 region: CASSPGLNTGELFF. The CDR3 bases are TGTGCCAGCTCACCGGGACTGAACACCGGGGAGCTGTTTTTT.

This clone showed up just a few times. The chain employs TRBV4-2 and TRBJ2-4, with a weak D call TRBD1 (8 bases). Looked up from germline, CDR1 is LGHNA and CDR2 is YNFKEQ. CDR3 length equals 16 residues. Trimming cost V 0 bases and J 3 bases, with 12 bases left between them. Written as DNA, the CDR3 is TGTGCCAGCAGCCAAGATCACAGGGGGGGCAAAAACATTCAGTACTTC. It specifies CASSQDHRGGKNIQYF.

This rearrangement joins TRBV5-1 to TRBJ2-7, with 10 bases matching TRBD2. CDR1 and CDR2 (germline): SGHRS, YFSETQ. This CDR3 comprises 16 residues. The junction had 6 bases not matched to a gene; V was cut back by 0 bases and J by 3 bases. CDR3 in DNA: TGCGCCAGCAGCTTGGATAACGGACTAGCGGACTACGAGCAGTACTTC. Translation: CASSLDNGLADYEQYF.

The gene calls are TRBV20-1 and TRBJ1-2; D remains unclear. Trimming pared 6 bases from V and 10 bases from J, leaving 6 bases between. From germline, CDR1 is DFQATT and CDR2 SNEGSKA (reference sequence). The CDR3 spans 8 residues. CDR3 amino acids: CSAPLYTF. The DNA of the CDR3 is TGCAGTGCCCCACTCTACACCTTC.

This clone has more than one count but fewer than ten. This chain links TRBV10-3 with TRBJ2-1; 9 bases are a match to TRBD2. Germline V gene lookup returns CDR1 ENHRY and CDR2 SYGVKD. The V segment lost 2 bases and the J segment 7 bases; nucleotides outside the gene matches: 6. The CDR3 covers 15 residues. In DNA form, the CDR3 reads TGTGCCATCAGTGAGCCTAGCGGGAAGGAGAATGAGCAGTTCTTC. Its protein is CAISEPSGKENEQFF.

This chain connects TRBV5-1 to TRBJ2-7, with D perhaps matching TRBD1 (5 bases). The CDR3 extends over 13 amino acids. Germline V gene data show CDR1 as SGHRS and CDR2 as YFSETQ. V was pared by 4 bases and J by 4 bases, with 12 bases between. CDR3: CASSPTAAYEQYF. The CDR3 coding sequence is TGCGCCAGCAGCCCGACAGCCGCATACGAGCAGTACTTC.

This chain links TRBV4-3 with TRBJ2-7; 13 nucleotides match TRBD2. V gave up 0 bases and J gave up 11 bases; unmatched junction bases: 7. CDR1 and CDR2 (germline): LGHNA, YSLEER. The length of the CDR3 is 15 residues. For the CDR3, the DNA is TGCGCCAGCAGCCAAGATCCACTAGCGGGAGGGATCAAGTACTTC. This gives the protein CASSQDPLAGGIKYF.

This chain connects TRBV10-1 to TRBJ2-3, with 7 bases that match TRBD2. Germline V CDR1 and CDR2: WNHNN, SYGVQD (reference sequence). Trimming removed 7 bases from V and 0 bases from J; junction bases left unmatched: 10. This CDR3 has 16 amino acids. CDR3 residues: CASTLGGGTSTDTQYF. For the CDR3, the DNA is TGCGCCAGCACCCTTGGGGGGGGTACTAGCACAGATACGCAGTATTTT.

The V gene is TRBV4-2, the J gene TRBJ2-1; 9 positions agree with TRBD2. V was clipped by 0 bases and J by 7 bases; unmatched bases: 7. Germline V gene sequence: CDR1 LGHNA, CDR2 YNFKEQ. The CDR3 spans 16 residues. CDR3 loop: CASSQDPSGEPNEQFF. CDR3 nucleotides: TGTGCCAGCAGCCAAGACCCTAGCGGGGAACCAAATGAGCAGTTCTTC.

The chain combines TRBV19 with TRBJ1-5; TRBD1 matches at 8 bases. The junction had 13 bases not matched to a gene; V was cut back by 6 bases and J by 0 bases. This CDR3 has 18 amino acids. CDR1 and CDR2 from the germline V gene are LNHDA and SQIVND (reference sequence). Here the CDR3 reads CASSGRTGKTYSNQPQHF. CDR3 sequence (DNA): TGTGCCAGTAGCGGTCGGACAGGGAAAACTTATAGCAATCAGCCCCAGCATTTT.

There are a few counts of this clone. The chain has TRBV15 and TRBJ2-2; D is unresolved. The CDR3 length is 14 residues. The V end lost 6 bases, the J end lost 5 bases, and 13 bases lay between the germline ends. From germline, CDR1 is LNHNV and CDR2 YYDKDF (reference sequence). The CDR3 DNA is TGTGCCACCAGGCGAGACTTCATGACCGGGGAGCTGTTTTTT. The encoded protein is CATRRDFMTGELFF. The variable domain in full, with the rest retrieved from reference TRBV15 and TRBJ2-2, is DAMVIQNPRYQVTQFGKPVTLSCSQTLNHNVMYWYQQKSSQAPKLLFHYYDKDFNNEADTPDNFQSRRPNTSFCFLDIRSPGLGDTAMYLCATRRDFMTGELFFGEGSRLTVL.

The CDR3 DNA reads TGTGCCAGCAGTGATACCTGGGACAGACGAGATCATAGCAATCAGCCCCAGCATTTT. Encoded protein: CASSDTWDRRDHSNQPQHF. The rearrangement links TRBV6-1 to TRBJ1-5; TRBD1 matches 7 bases. CDR1 MNHNS and CDR2 SASEGT come from the germline V gene. The V segment lost 3 bases and the J segment 0 bases; nucleotides outside the gene matches: 14. The CDR3 sequence is 19 residues long.

The chain employs TRBV6-1 and TRBJ2-5, with D possibly matching TRBD1 (5 bases). V dropped 4 bases and J dropped 2 bases, with 17 bases sitting between them. The CDR3 covers 16 residues. CDR1 MNHNS and CDR2 SASEGT come from the germline V gene. DNA of the CDR3: TGTGCCAGCAGTGCAGCGCAGGGCCGTCAGCAAGAGACCCAGTACTTC. Its translation: CASSAAQGRQQETQYF.

The chain carries TRBV11-2 and TRBJ2-7, with TRBD2 matching 7 bases. The CDR3 runs to 16 residues. Trimming at V came to 4 bases and at J to 5 bases, leaving 14 bases not matched to a gene. CDR1 SGHAT and CDR2 FQNNGV come from the germline V gene. The CDR3: CASSSRVGGRKHEQYF. CDR3 coding DNA: TGTGCCAGCAGCTCCCGAGTCGGCGGGAGAAAGCACGAGCAGTACTTC.

The sample holds a few counts of this clone. V and J are TRBV6-6 and TRBJ1-1, with 8 bases matching TRBD1. The V and J ends lost 6 bases and 5 bases, in that order; junction bases with no gene match: 11. Germline CDR1 and CDR2: MNHNY and SVGAGI (reference sequence). This CDR3 has 15 residues. This CDR3 reads CASSPEEQGGTEAFF. CDR3 nucleotide sequence: TGTGCCAGCAGCCCGGAGGAACAGGGGGGGACTGAAGCTTTCTTT.

The count of this clone is one. CDR3 amino acids: CASSLGAGEYTDTQYF. The CDR3 bases are TGCGCCAGCAGCTTGGGGGCAGGGGAGTACACAGATACGCAGTATTTT. The V call is TRBV5-1, the J call TRBJ2-3; TRBD1 is a possible D gene (6 bases). The CDR3 sequence is 16 residues long. CDR1 is SGHRS and CDR2 is YFSETQ in the germline V gene. V lost 0 bases to trimming and J lost 2 bases, with 13 bases between them.

The chain uses TRBV27 and TRBJ1-5, with D possibly matching TRBD1 (5 bases). This CDR3 spans 16 amino acids. Between the trimmed V and J ends, which lost 0 bases and 3 bases, there was a span of 12 bases. Germline lookup yields CDR1 MNHEY and CDR2 SMNVEV (reference sequence). The CDR3 reads CASSLSGEGFNQPQHF. The CDR3 DNA is TGTGCCAGCAGTTTATCGGGGGAGGGGTTCAATCAGCCCCAGCATTTT.

V is TRBV4-3 and J is TRBJ2-2; D is undetermined. CDR1 LGHNA and CDR2 YSLEER come from the germline V gene. The CDR3 totals 19 residues. With 0 bases removed from V and 3 bases from J, the gap between germline ends came to 20 bases. The CDR3 sequence: CASSQDRSDWQPHTGELFF. For the CDR3, the DNA is TGCGCCAGCAGCCAAGATCGTTCCGACTGGCAACCTCACACCGGGGAGCTGTTTTTT.

This clone was observed a handful of times. J is TRBJ2-7 and V is TRBV28; D perhaps matches TRBD1 (5 bases). The germline CDR1 and CDR2 sequences are MDHEN and SYDVKM. Trimming cost V 6 bases and J 0 bases, with 15 bases left between them. The CDR3 is made up of 15 amino acids. The CDR3 is CASRTQGVPSYEQYF. The CDR3 DNA follows: TGTGCCAGCAGGACGCAGGGCGTCCCCTCCTACGAGCAGTACTTC.

The V and J genes are TRBV5-1 and TRBJ2-1, with TRBD2 identical over 11 bases. With V trimmed by 4 bases and J by 12 bases, 9 bases remained unmatched. Germline V gene data show CDR1 as SGHRS and CDR2 as YFSETQ. This CDR3 region has 14 residues. The CDR3 spells CASSVAGGGQGQFF. The CDR3 DNA reads as TGCGCCAGCAGCGTAGCGGGAGGGGGACAGGGGCAGTTCTTC.

This clone has more than one count but fewer than ten. This chain joins TRBV27 and TRBJ2-2; D perhaps matches TRBD1 (5 bases). CDR1 MNHEY and CDR2 SMNVEV come from the germline V gene (reference sequence). The ends were cut back, 5 bases at V and 0 bases at J, with 13 bases in the middle. The CDR3 length is 16 residues. CDR3 bases: TGTGCCAGCAGTCCCCCCGGACAAGCGAACACCGGGGAGCTGTTTTTT. Translated: CASSPPGQANTGELFF.

V and J are TRBV27 and TRBJ2-1; D may be TRBD1 (5 bases). Germline assignment: CDR1 MNHEY and CDR2 SMNVEV (reference sequence). Trimming took 1 base from V and 9 from J, leaving 22 bases between them. The CDR3 totals 17 residues. The CDR3 DNA reads TGTGCCAGCAGTTTATTGGGGCGCAAGGAACTTACCGGTGAGCAGTTCTTC. Translating gives CASSLLGRKELTGEQFF.

The count of this clone is one. The CDR3: CASSRRLAGIFYNEQFF. CDR3 in DNA: TGTGCCAGCAGCCGGAGGCTAGCGGGCATTTTCTACAATGAGCAGTTCTTC. The V gene is TRBV5-6, the J gene TRBJ2-1, with 8 positions matching TRBD2. J was trimmed by 3 bases and V by 4 bases; bases with no gene match: 12. This CDR3 is built from 17 residues. Germline V gene lookup returns CDR1 SGHDT and CDR2 YYEEEE.

The chain has TRBV2 and TRBJ2-7, with TRBD2 identical over 12 bases. Unmatched junction bases numbered 1, after V lost 4 bases and J lost 3 bases. This CDR3 spans 14 amino acids. Germline V lookup: CDR1 SNHLY, CDR2 FYNNEI. CDR3 nucleotides: TGTGCCAGCAGTGGGACTAGCGGGAACTACGAGCAGTACTTC. Its protein product is CASSGTSGNYEQYF.

This clone was recorded only once. The rearrangement links TRBV7-2 to TRBJ2-7; TRBD1 might be the D (6 bases). Germline assignment: CDR1 SGHTA and CDR2 FQGNSA. The V gene lost 1 base and the J gene lost 2 bases, with 9 bases spanning the gap. This CDR3 spans 14 amino acids. The CDR3: CASSLDTGTYEQYF. The CDR3 DNA reads as TGTGCCAGCAGCTTAGATACAGGGACCTACGAGCAGTACTTC.